The source of this TCR beta chain is a study of T-cell reconstitution after alpha-beta-depleted transplantation in children. The study, taken as a whole, reports: T cells produced anew were the main source of T-cell counts and diversity one year after transplant. Elevated TCRbeta diversity at day 60 was traced, in some patients, to surviving recipient T cells and thymic progenitors. Reports say that about two months after transplant, the alpha-beta T cells came out of several hundred graft clones that had expanded.

CDR3 length: 14 amino acids. V lost 2 bases and J 3 bases, leaving 10 bases between the germline ends. The V gene's germline CDR1 is MGHRA and CDR2 YSYEKL. This clonotype was counted at least ten times. Its antigen is still unknown. Researchers prepared the TCRbeta library using unique molecular identifiers, the study reports. TCRdb reprocessed the PCR reads via MiXCR and lists one record per CDR3 protein. The sample yields 130,000 to 150,000 distinct CDR3 sequences, about 9% seen once. This rearrangement joins TRBV4-1 to TRBJ2-5, with D hard to call. The TCR was taken from a female patient under 10 years old who had a stem cell transplant for congenital amegakaryocytic thrombocytopenia, so the T cells may come from the graft donor. The material sequenced was PBMCs, mostly from graft donor cells, taken 180 days after TCRalphabeta/CD19-depleted stem cell transplant. The chain's CDR3 is CASSQSQWEETQYF. The CDR3 DNA follows: TGCGCCAGCAGCCAATCTCAGTGGGAAGAGACCCAGTACTTC.